This T cell receptor beta chain was identified during a study of blood T cell repertoires in COVID-19. At the level of the study: Nucleic acid was either cDNA or gDNA, and it came from T cells, B-cell-depleted T cells, or PBMCs.

Germline CDR1 reads MNHNS; CDR2 reads SASEGT. V shed 1 base, J shed 8 bases, and the junction held 3 bases outside the gene matches. This CDR3 region has 14 residues. Authors' data handling: The assay estimated nucleated cells by amplifying reference gene primers. The protocol was immunoSEQ multiplex PCR, while the TCRdb copy is restricted to in-frame clones and leaves out a portion. The V and J calls and the clone size are those of that table, but D and trimming were determined from the DNA. The sample consists of 80,000 to 90,000 clones, roughly four fifths of them appearing once. This chain links TRBV6-1 with TRBJ1-1; 11 bases fit TRBD1. This receptor was taken from a woman aged 70-85 years with acute or convalescent COVID-19. Sample: peripheral blood. The CDR3 DNA is TGTGCCAGCAGTGAAGGCTGGACAGGGGGCGAAGCTTTCTTT. Protein sequence: CASSEGWTGGEAFF.